This record concerns one T cell receptor (beta chain) sequence. These data belong to a study of blood T cell repertoires in COVID-19. Germline values: CDR1 LGHDT, CDR2 YNNKEL (reference sequence). This CDR3 has 17 amino acids. The V gene lost 0 bases and the J gene lost 2 bases, with 15 bases spanning the gap. Only in-frame clones appear in the TCRdb table, and some are missing; sequencing was by immunoSEQ multiplex PCR. The sample yields around 170,000 clones, roughly four fifths seen once. The receptor was derived from a man aged 65-85 years who had recovered from COVID-19. Sequenced input: peripheral blood. The rearrangement uses TRBV3-1 (or the pseudogene TRBV3-2) and TRBJ2-3; D possibly corresponds to TRBD2 (6 bases). The CDR3 here is CASSQERTILDTDTQYF. In DNA, the CDR3 is TGTGCCAGCAGCCAAGAGAGGACTATCTTAGACACAGATACGCAGTATTTT.